The rows below give T cell receptor beta chains drawn from one sample of a study of early stage breast cancer tumors. Only in-frame clones appear in the TCRdb table, and some are missing; sequencing was by immunoSEQ multiplex PCR. The sample has approximately 5,600 clones, approximately 78% seen once. Sequenced: normal breast tissue next to the tumor. These TCRs come from an older person with breast cancer. Each CDR3 is given with its conserved first and last residue. D genes are given only for firm matches. For some rows the clone size is stated as once, few or many, or as a class when expanded; others skip it.

CDR3,DNA,size,D,J,V
CASSQDRGQGNEKLFF,TGCGCCAGCAGCCAAGATCGGGGACAGGGTAATGAAAAACTGTTTTTT,-,TRBD1,TRBJ1-4,TRBV4-1
CASSLIAGVNEQFF,TGTGCCAGCAGCTTAATAGCGGGGGTAAATGAGCAGTTCTTC,-,TRBD2,TRBJ2-1,TRBV7-2
CASSLRLAGGGDEQFF,TGTGCCAGCAGCTTAAGGCTAGCGGGGGGTGGGGATGAGCAGTTCTTC,-,TRBD2,TRBJ2-1,TRBV7-2
CASSPRLAGDRTDTQYF,TGTGCCAGCTCTCCTAGACTAGCGGGGGACCGCACAGATACGCAGTATTTT,-,TRBD2,TRBJ2-3,TRBV18
CAGETPYNEQFF,TGTGCCGGGGAGACTCCTTACAATGAGCAGTTCTTC,-,-,TRBJ2-1,TRBV30
CASSQPSGSSVYEQYF,TGCGCCAGCAGCCAACCCTCCGGGTCCTCCGTCTACGAGCAGTACTTC,-,-,TRBJ2-7,TRBV5-1
CASSRRTGTISGNTIYF,TGTGCCAGCAGCCGCCGGACAGGGACCATCTCTGGAAACACCATATATTTT,-,TRBD1,TRBJ1-3,TRBV5-4
CASSPAGGRPYNEQFF,TGTGCCAGCTCACCAGCTGGCGGGAGGCCTTACAATGAGCAGTTCTTC,-,TRBD2,TRBJ2-1,TRBV18
CASSIQASGAAYEQYF,TGTGCCAGCTCAATCCAGGCCAGCGGGGCCGCCTACGAGCAGTACTTC,-,TRBD2,TRBJ2-7,TRBV18
CASRELAGVGTDTQYF,TGTGCCAGCAGAGAACTAGCGGGAGTGGGCACAGATACGCAGTATTTT,large,TRBD2,TRBJ2-3,TRBV27
CATELNEQSAPNQPQHF,TGTGCAACCGAGCTAAACGAACAGAGTGCTCCTAATCAGCCCCAGCATTTT,few,-,TRBJ1-5,TRBV12-2
CASSTGQGVYGYTF,TGTGCCAGCAGCACTGGACAGGGGGTTTATGGCTACACCTTC,few,TRBD1,TRBJ1-2,TRBV7-2
CASIITGQGYTF,TGTGCCAGCATTATAACAGGACAAGGCTACACCTTC,-,-,TRBJ1-2,TRBV2
CASSETGGSGYGYTF,TGTGCCAGTAGTGAGACAGGGGGCTCGGGTTATGGCTACACCTTC,-,TRBD1,TRBJ1-2,TRBV19
CASSLRPTNYGYTF,TGTGCCAGCAGTTTGAGGCCCACTAACTATGGCTACACCTTC,few,-,TRBJ1-2,TRBV28
CASSRGQFHTGELFF,TGTGCCAGCAGCCGGGGACAGTTCCACACCGGGGAGCTGTTTTTT,-,TRBD1,TRBJ2-2,TRBV5-8